This T cell receptor (beta chain) derives from a study of graft-versus-host responses after intestinal transplantation. Study overall: Each patient got anti-thymocyte globulin induction, then tacrolimus and steroids for around 3 years. Findings and limits, study-wide: The authors found GvH clones in recipient marrow, some appearing first in ileum or blood.

As for this clone: What it binds is unknown.

TCRdb's table, derived via immunoSEQ multiplex PCR, lists solely in-frame clones and lacks some. The sample includes under 65,000 clones, 85% to 95% seen only once; the top ten take 0.38%. V was pared by 4 bases and J by 9 bases, with 16 bases between. Germline V gives CDR1 SGHVS, CDR2 FQNEAQ. CDR3 length equals 14 residues. The chain employs TRBV7-8 and TRBJ1-3; TRBD1 is a possible D gene (5 bases). This clonotype originated in a human donor who was the organ donor for an intestinal transplant. The input for sequencing was unstimulated CD4+ T cells sorted from spleen or lymph node cells, taken before transplant. The CDR3 coding sequence is TGTGCCAGCAGCTACCGGGACCCCAAACCCACCATATATTTT. It encodes CASSYRDPKPTIYF.